One and the same sample provided the 14 T cell receptor beta chains below, sequenced in a study of T-cell reconstitution after alpha-beta-depleted transplantation in children (dated by TCRdb to the mid-2010s). Library preparation was by PCR. The instrument given in TCRdb is Illumina HiSeq 2500. TCR library preparation used molecular barcoding, with unique molecular identifiers applied to normalize quantification of the TCRbeta repertoire. TCRdb took the public reads, trimmed them with fastp at Q25, ran MiXCR for clone calling and kept in-frame beta chains. Rows with a matching CDR3 protein are joined into one entry that keeps the most common DNA and genes. Across this sample there are 200,000 to 300,000 distinct CDR3 sequences, with 8.2% seen only once. Clones ranked in the top ten supply 5% to 7% of the sample. The sample's treatment or condition label, decoded: allogeneic hematopoietic cell transplantation with graft depleted of TCRalphabeta T cells and CD19 B cells.

This sample comprised PBMCs, mostly from graft donor cells, obtained 180 days after TCRalphabeta/CD19-depleted stem cell transplant. The origin of the receptors is a male patient younger than 18 who had a stem cell transplant for acute lymphoblastic leukemia, so the T cells may come from the graft donor.

This clonotype was counted many times. The chain is built from TRBV4-2 and TRBJ2-6; D is unresolved. The CDR3 sequence is 17 residues long. The V gene's germline CDR1 is LGHNA and CDR2 YNFKEQ. V was clipped by 1 base and J by 0 bases, with 10 bases between them. The CDR3 here is CASSQGIQSSGANVLTF. CDR3 nucleotides: TGTGCCAGCAGCCAAGGTATCCAGAGCTCTGGGGCCAACGTCCTGACTTTC.

This clonotype has a count of ten or more. The chain carries TRBV7-8 and TRBJ2-1; 13 bases align to TRBD2. The CDR3 runs to 18 residues. Germline CDR1 SGHVS, CDR2 FQNEAQ. V shed 5 bases, J shed 8 bases, and the junction held 15 bases outside the gene matches. CDR3 residues: CASSPMGLAGNGAYEQFF. CDR3 DNA sequence: TGTGCCAGCAGCCCCATGGGACTAGCGGGAAATGGGGCCTATGAGCAGTTCTTC.

This clonotype was observed at least ten times. The chain links TRBV12-3 or TRBV12-4 to TRBJ2-4, with D tentatively TRBD2 (5 bases). This CDR3 is 16 amino acids long. Trimming pared 5 bases from V and 0 bases from J, leaving 14 bases between. CDR3 residues: CASSPRDFLAKNIQYF. The CDR3 DNA reads as TGTGCCAGCAGTCCTCGGGATTTTCTAGCCAAAAACATTCAGTACTTC.

This chain uses TRBV27 with TRBJ2-3; D is possibly TRBD2 (6 bases). The germline V gene encodes CDR1 MNHEY and CDR2 SMNVEV (reference sequence). V was cut by 2 bases and J by 2 bases, with 8 bases left in between. This CDR3 contains 14 residues. The CDR3 here is CASSLLATTDTQYF. The DNA of the CDR3 is TGTGCCAGCAGTTTACTAGCGACCACAGATACGCAGTATTTT.

V is TRBV14 and J is TRBJ2-7, with 10 nucleotides matching TRBD2. This CDR3 spans 24 amino acids. CDR1 is SGHDN and CDR2 is FVKESK in the germline V gene. Unmatched junction bases numbered 26, after V lost 0 bases and J lost 0 bases. The DNA for the CDR3 is TGTGCCAGCAGCCAAGATAATCGGCTAGCGGGAGCTTTCGCCCTTTCGGGCTTCTCCTACGAGCAGTACTTC. It yields the protein CASSQDNRLAGAFALSGFSYEQYF.

The chain links TRBV19 to TRBJ1-1; 10 bases match TRBD1. V gave up 5 bases and J gave up 5 bases; unmatched junction bases: 11. CDR1 LNHDA and CDR2 SQIVND come from the germline V gene (reference sequence). CDR3 size: 16 residues. CDR3 sequence reads: CASSPRDRGMRTEAFF. CDR3 DNA: TGTGCCAGTAGTCCCCGGGACAGGGGAATGAGGACTGAAGCTTTCTTT.

This clonotype was counted many times. V usage is TRBV29-1 and J usage is TRBJ1-1; 9 nucleotides line up with TRBD1. V lost 2 bases, J lost 0 bases, and 13 bases stayed unmatched. CDR3 length: 18 amino acids. The V gene's germline CDR1 is SQVTM and CDR2 ANQGSEA. In DNA, the CDR3 is TGCAGCGTTGAACCTCTTTACAGGGGGCGCGGGTTGAACACTGAAGCTTTCTTT. Its protein is CSVEPLYRGRGLNTEAFF.

This clonotype showed up many times. V and J are TRBV12-3 or TRBV12-4 and TRBJ2-2; 8 bases agree with TRBD1. The V segment lost 5 bases and the J segment 6 bases; nucleotides outside the gene matches: 11. This CDR3 contains 16 residues. The CDR3 bases are TGTGCCAGCAGTCGAGGACAGGGTCCGACCGCCGGGGAGCTGTTTTTT. This translates into CASSRGQGPTAGELFF.

This clonotype has at least ten counts. The chain uses TRBV6-5 and TRBJ1-1, with D possibly being TRBD1 (5 bases). In germline, CDR1 is MNHEY, CDR2 SVGAGI. Trimming pared 0 bases from V and 4 bases from J, leaving 12 bases between. This CDR3 contains 15 residues. CDR3 sequence reads: CASSYSRGVSTEAFF. The CDR3 DNA follows: TGTGCCAGCAGTTACTCAAGAGGGGTTAGCACTGAAGCTTTCTTT.

This clonotype has a count of ten or more. The chain employs TRBV29-1 and TRBJ2-2; D is perhaps TRBD2 (5 bases). The V gene's germline CDR1 is SQVTM and CDR2 ANQGSEA. With 2 bases removed from V and 2 bases from J, the gap between germline ends came to 9 bases. The CDR3 consists of 14 residues. The chain's CDR3 is CSVESGLNTGELFF. CDR3 DNA: TGCAGCGTTGAATCTGGACTCAACACCGGGGAGCTGTTTTTT.

There are many counts of this clonotype. The gene calls are TRBV18 and TRBJ2-1; 8 bases fit TRBD2. V shed 0 bases, J shed 6 bases, and the junction held 7 bases outside the gene matches. CDR1 and CDR2 (germline): KGHSH, LQKENI. CDR3 length: 16 amino acids. In DNA, the CDR3 is TGTGCCAGCTCACCACCTTCCGGGGGGGCGGTCAATGAGCAGTTCTTC. Translating it yields CASSPPSGGAVNEQFF.

This clonotype was recorded many times. The DNA of the CDR3 is TGCGCCAGCAGCCTGATCCCCGGGGATGAGCAGTTCTTC. It is translated as CASSLIPGDEQFF. J is TRBJ2-1 and V is TRBV5-1; D possibly corresponds to TRBD2 (5 bases). CDR1 is SGHRS and CDR2 is YFSETQ in the germline V gene. The length of the CDR3 is 13 residues. With 4 bases removed from V and 8 bases from J, the gap between germline ends came to 13 bases.

At least ten counts were recorded for this clonotype. V gene TRBV9 combines with J gene TRBJ2-3; 9 bases fit TRBD2. The germline CDR1 and CDR2 sequences are SGDLS and YYNGEE. V was clipped by 1 base and J by 8 bases; unmatched bases: 2. The CDR3 length is 13 residues. The CDR3 DNA reads as TGTGCCAGCAGCGTACAACTAGCGGGTACGCAGTATTTT. Protein product: CASSVQLAGTQYF.

The V call is TRBV2, the J call TRBJ2-7; 8 nucleotides agree with TRBD1. The CDR3 extends over 19 amino acids. CDR1 is SNHLY, CDR2 FYNNEI, per germline. The CDR3 sequence: CTCSPRQGPTRRYSYEQYF. The CDR3 DNA follows: TGTACCTGCAGTCCCAGACAGGGGCCTACCCGACGGTACTCCTACGAGCAGTACTTC.